This is a list of T cell receptor beta chains from one sample in a study of shared clonotypes between healthy human individuals. Here immunoSEQ multiplex PCR was the method, and the copy in TCRdb shows in-frame clones only, minus some. This table holds about 1,900,000 clones, about 95% found once. Material for sequencing was naive CD8+ T cells sorted from blood. These receptor sequences come from a man in his late teens or twenties in good health. Each CDR3 is given with its conserved first and last residue. A D gene is named only where the DNA matches it firmly. A clone size is listed for some rows: how often the clone was seen (once, few, many), or a class if it is expanded.

v_call	j_call	clone_size	d_call	cdr3_nt	cdr3_aa
TRBV11-2	TRBJ2-5	NA	TRBD1	TGTGCCAGCAGCTTAGATGCCGGGACAGGGGGGTTGGAGACCCAGTACTTC	CASSLDAGTGGLETQYF
TRBV30	TRBJ2-2	NA	NA	TGTGTTTGGGGGGAGAACACCGGGGAGCTGTTTTTT	CVWGENTGELFF
TRBV29-1	TRBJ2-5	NA	TRBD1	TGCAGCGTTGAAGATGGCCCCCACAGGGGGCCTACATGGAGGTACCAAGAGACCCAGTACTTC	CSVEDGPHRGPTWRYQETQYF
TRBV21-1	TRBJ1-2	NA	NA	TGTGCCAGCAGCAACCTAACAGGGAATGGTGGCTACACCTTC	CASSNLTGNGGYTF
TRBV5-4	TRBJ2-7	once	NA	TGTGCCAGCAGCACCACAGGGTACGAGCAGTACTTC	CASSTTGYEQYF
TRBV7-9	TRBJ2-7	NA	NA	TGTGCCAGCAGCTTATCAGACTCCCTCCTCTACGAGCAGTACTTC	CASSLSDSLLYEQYF
TRBV4-1	TRBJ2-1	NA	TRBD1	TGCGCCAGCAGCCAAGAACAGGGGTACTACAATGAGCAGTTCTTC	CASSQEQGYYNEQFF
TRBV14	TRBJ2-7	NA	TRBD2	TGTGCCAGCAGCCCCTACCGGACTAGCGGGAGGAACTACGAGCAGTACTTC	CASSPYRTSGRNYEQYF
TRBV5-4	TRBJ2-3	NA	NA	TGTGCCAGCAGGGACAGGCGGGAGCTCGCAGATACGCAGTATTTT	CASRDRRELADTQYF
TRBV27	TRBJ2-3	NA	NA	TGTGCCAGCAGTTTGACGGGGGAGGCAGATACGCAGTATTTT	CASSLTGEADTQYF
TRBV10-3	TRBJ2-5	NA	TRBD2	TGTGCCATCAGTGAGTCGACGTTGAGCGGGGGGGTCCAAGAGACCCAGTACTTC	CAISESTLSGGVQETQYF
TRBV29-1	TRBJ2-3	NA	TRBD1	TGCAGCGTAGAAGGGACAGTAAGCACAGATACGCAGTATTTT	CSVEGTVSTDTQYF
TRBV5-1	TRBJ1-4	NA	TRBD1	TGCGCCAGCAGCGGGGGCCTGGGACAGATAAATGAAAAACTGTTTTTT	CASSGGLGQINEKLFF
TRBV28	TRBJ2-7	NA	NA	TGTGCCAGCAGTTTACGGACGTACTCCTACGAGCAGTACTTC	CASSLRTYSYEQYF
TRBV4-1	TRBJ2-3	NA	NA	TGCGCCAGCAGCCCTAGCGCTAGCACAGATACGCAGTATTTT	CASSPSASTDTQYF
TRBV5-4	TRBJ2-7	NA	NA	TGTGCCAGCAGCCTATCTGAGAGCTACGAGCAGTACTTC	CASSLSESYEQYF
TRBV29-1	TRBJ1-2	NA	NA	TGCAGCGTTGAAGAGGGGGATGGCTACACCTTC	CSVEEGDGYTF
TRBV27	TRBJ2-7	NA	TRBD2	TGTGCCAGCAGTTTATCGTGGCGGGAGGGCCATGGGTACGAGCAGTACTTC	CASSLSWREGHGYEQYF
TRBV5-1	TRBJ1-1	NA	NA	TGCGCCAGCAGCTCGTCCGGCACTGAAGCTTTCTTT	CASSSSGTEAFF
TRBV5-1	TRBJ2-1	NA	TRBD1	TGCGCCAGCAGCTTACGGACACAGGGGCCCGAGCAGTTCTTC	CASSLRTQGPEQFF
TRBV4-2	TRBJ2-7	NA	TRBD2	TGTGCCAGCAGCCAGGGAGGGGAAGATTACGAGCAGTACTTC	CASSQGGEDYEQYF
TRBV6-5	TRBJ2-5	once	NA	TGTGCCAGCAGTTATTTTACGGGCGATGGGACCCAGTACTTC	CASSYFTGDGTQYF
TRBV19	TRBJ2-5	NA	NA	TGTGCCAGTAGTATCTGGGGAGAGAGGGAGACCCAGTACTTC	CASSIWGERETQYF
TRBV28	TRBJ2-7	few	NA	TGTGCCAGTAAACCGACGGGAGCCTACGAGCAGTACTTC	CASKPTGAYEQYF
TRBV7-8	TRBJ2-1	NA	NA	TGTGCCAGCAGCTTAGGTACACAGGAGGGCTCCTACAATGAGCAGTTCTTC	CASSLGTQEGSYNEQFF
TRBV4-1	TRBJ2-7	NA	NA	TGCGCCAGCAGCCAAGACTCCACAGGGAAGTCCTACGAGCAGTACTTC	CASSQDSTGKSYEQYF
TRBV19	TRBJ1-2	NA	NA	TGTGCCAGTAGCCCCGGACGGGACTATGGCTACACCTTC	CASSPGRDYGYTF
TRBV28	TRBJ2-3	NA	TRBD1	TGTGCCAGCAGTCAGGACAGGGGGACAGATACGCAGTATTTT	CASSQDRGTDTQYF
TRBV9	TRBJ1-3	NA	NA	TGTGCCAGCAGCGCCTCCGGTGGGGGAAACACCATATATTTT	CASSASGGGNTIYF
TRBV9	TRBJ1-4	NA	TRBD1	TGTGCCAGCAGCCCCGGGACAGGGATGCCTAATGAAAAACTGTTTTTT	CASSPGTGMPNEKLFF
TRBV9	TRBJ1-4	NA	NA	TGTGCCAGCAGCGTAGGGGGGGTGGCAACTAATGAAAAACTGTTTTTT	CASSVGGVATNEKLFF
TRBV9	TRBJ2-1	NA	NA	TGTGCCAGCAGCGTAGCTACGTCAGCCCCAGGGGAGCAGTTCTTC	CASSVATSAPGEQFF
TRBV7-9	TRBJ2-3	NA	NA	TGTGCCAGCAGCTTAGCCCCAGGGGGGGTCACAGATACGCAGTATTTT	CASSLAPGGVTDTQYF
TRBV6-1	TRBJ1-1	NA	NA	TGTGCCAGCAGTGAAATGGGGGGGATAAACACTGAAGCTTTCTTT	CASSEMGGINTEAFF
TRBV12-5	TRBJ2-2	NA	NA	TGTGCTAGTGGTTTGCTGTGGACCGGGGAGCTGTTTTTT	CASGLLWTGELFF
TRBV7-9	TRBJ2-7	NA	NA	TGTGCCAGCAGCTTAGACTACCAAACCTACGAGCAGTACTTC	CASSLDYQTYEQYF
TRBV11-2	TRBJ1-1	NA	NA	TGTGCCAGCAGCCTCGACCCTGGGGGCACTGAAGCTTTCTTT	CASSLDPGGTEAFF
TRBV5-4	TRBJ2-7	NA	TRBD1	TGTGCCAGCAGCTCAGAGACAGGGGGCCCCTCCTACGAGCAGTACTTC	CASSSETGGPSYEQYF
TRBV7-9	TRBJ2-7	NA	NA	TGTGCCAGCAGCCAGGGGACTCCACGTGAGCAGTACTTC	CASSQGTPREQYF
TRBV4-1	TRBJ1-6	NA	NA	TGCGCCAGCAGCCAAGGCTCCGCTAATTCACCCCTCCACTTT	CASSQGSANSPLHF
TRBV27	TRBJ2-7	NA	TRBD1	TGTGCCAGCAGTTTAACGAACAGGGGCTACGAGCAGTACTTC	CASSLTNRGYEQYF
TRBV28	TRBJ2-5	NA	NA	TGTGCCAGCAGTTTGATAAGTCGATGGGAGACCCAGTACTTC	CASSLISRWETQYF